The following is a TCR beta chain sequence with its context. This entry belongs to a study of radiotherapy plus CTLA-4 blockade in lung cancer. Repertoires were generated with immunoSEQ multiplex PCR, while TCRdb's copy carries only in-frame clones and drops some. The profile covers approximately 33,000 clones, with around four fifths appearing a single time and around 7.2% taken by the ten largest. In chemo-refractory metastatic non-small-cell lung cancer, patients got ipilimumab CTLA-4 blockade together with focal radiation. The junction had 2 bases not matched to a gene; V was cut back by 5 bases and J by 3 bases. The CDR3 is 14 residues long. The germline V gene encodes CDR1 SGHAT and CDR2 FQNNGV.

This chain joins TRBV11-2 and TRBJ2-2; 8 nucleotides align to TRBD2. The specimen comprised peripheral blood, sampled from a patient treated with radiotherapy plus ipilimumab. This TCR derives from a human donor with non-small cell lung cancer who had stable disease on radiotherapy plus ipilimumab. The CDR3 here is CASSQTSDTGELFF. The CDR3 coding sequence is TGTGCCAGCAGCCAGACTAGCGACACCGGGGAGCTGTTTTTT.